The rows below give T cell receptor beta chains drawn from one sample of a study of PD-L1 blockade in urothelial cancer. TCRdb's copy holds only in-frame clones and misses some; the assay was immunoSEQ multiplex PCR. Here the sample spans 70,000 to 95,000 clones, roughly 84% being singletons. Material: PBMCs, obtained around atezolizumab (anti-PD-L1) treatment. These receptors all come from a man in his sixties with urothelial cancer. The CDR3 runs from the conserved cysteine through the conserved F or W. Each record gives: clone size, D gene, J gene, V gene, CDR3 DNA, CDR3 protein. The D gene is left open where the match is weak. Expanded clones get a size class; other rows say once, few or many, or leave the size out.

. TRBD2 TRBJ2-7 TRBV7-8 TGTGCCAGCAGCACTGGACTAGCGGGTACCTACGAGCAGTACTTC CASSTGLAGTYEQYF
. . TRBJ2-4 TRBV2 TGTGCCAGCAAGAATAGTCCGGGGGACAACATTCAGTACTTC CASKNSPGDNIQYF
. . TRBJ2-5 TRBV11-2 TGTGCCAGCAGCTTAGCCTCTAGCAGAGAGACCCAGTACTTC CASSLASSRETQYF
. . TRBJ2-5 TRBV15 TGTGCCACCAGCAGGACTAGGACCCAAGAGACCCAGTACTTC CATSRTRTQETQYF
. . TRBJ2-7 TRBV6-6 TGTGCCGGCGGAAGAAGCTCCTACGAGCAGTACTTC CAGGRSSYEQYF
once . TRBJ2-3 TRBV27 TGTGCCAGCACACTTAGCGGAGGCACAGATACGCAGTATTTT CASTLSGGTDTQYF
. TRBD1 TRBJ1-1 TRBV6-4 TGTGCCAGCAGTGACTCCCATCGAGGGGGCGGCACTGAAGCTTTCTTT CASSDSHRGGGTEAFF
. . TRBJ2-3 TRBV6-1 TGTGCCAGCAGTGAAGGGACTCTAGGGGGAGATACGCAGTATTTT CASSEGTLGGDTQYF
. . TRBJ2-2 TRBV5-1 TGCGCCAGCAGTTATGGAGCCGACCCCCTGAACACCGGGGAGCTGTTTTTT CASSYGADPLNTGELFF
once TRBD2 TRBJ2-7 TRBV2 TGTGCCAGCCGAAGGGGGGAACAGCGGGGGGCCCACGAGCAGTACTTC CASRRGEQRGAHEQYF
. TRBD1 TRBJ1-1 TRBV6-5 TGTGCCAGCAGTTACCTCGACAGGGGGGTCACTGAAGCTTTCTTT CASSYLDRGVTEAFF
. TRBD1 TRBJ2-3 TRBV5-4 TGTGCCAGCAGTGGGACAGACACAGATACGCAGTATTTT CASSGTDTDTQYF
. . TRBJ1-5 TRBV7-2 TGTGCCAGCAGCTTAGGGGACACACACAATCAGCCCCAGCATTTT CASSLGDTHNQPQHF
. . TRBJ1-5 TRBV19 TGTGCCAGTAGTATAGACAGGGTTTATCAGCCCCAGCATTTT CASSIDRVYQPQHF
once . TRBJ2-3 TRBV12-5 TGTGCTAGTGGTTTGAGCAGGGGCACAGATACGCAGTATTTT CASGLSRGTDTQYF
. TRBD1 TRBJ2-1 TRBV4-1 TGCGCTAGCAGCCAAACCGGACAGGATTCCAGCATGAATGAGCAGTTCTTC CASSQTGQDSSMNEQFF
. . TRBJ2-1 TRBV10-2 TGCGCCAGCAGAAACGGCAGGGGTGACTACAATGAGCAGTTCTTC CASRNGRGDYNEQFF
. TRBD2 TRBJ2-5 TRBV18 TGTGCCAGCTCACCCGGACAAGGGCTAGCGGGAGTCGAGACCCAGTACTTC CASSPGQGLAGVETQYF
. TRBD1 TRBJ1-2 TRBV5-5 TGTGCCAGCAGCCCTACTCCGGGACAGAACTATGGCTACACCTTC CASSPTPGQNYGYTF
. TRBD2 TRBJ2-6 TRBV4-1 TGCGCCAGCAGCCGAGGACTAGCGGGAGTATCTGGGGCCAACGTCCTGACTTTC CASSRGLAGVSGANVLTF
. TRBD2 TRBJ2-5 TRBV18 TGTGCCAGCTCACCCCGGGGGGGAGAGACCCAGTACTTC CASSPRGGETQYF
. . TRBJ1-2 TRBV5-1 TGCGCCAGCAGCCTTGGTTGGTCAGGAGGTGGCTACACCTTC CASSLGWSGGGYTF
few TRBD2 TRBJ2-7 TRBV5-4 TGTGCCAGCAGTGCGGGGGGGACCTACGAGCAGTACTTC CASSAGGTYEQYF
. . TRBJ1-5 TRBV28 TGTGCCAGCACCCCCGTGCAGTATAGCAATCAGCCCCAGCATTTT CASTPVQYSNQPQHF
. . TRBJ2-7 TRBV7-9 TGTGCCAGCAGCTTTGGGGAGACCTACGAGCAGTACTTC CASSFGETYEQYF
. . TRBJ1-2 TRBV2 TGTGCCAGCAGTGCTGGACAGCCGTACTATGGCTACACCTTC CASSAGQPYYGYTF
. TRBD1 TRBJ1-5 TRBV5-1 TGCGCCAGCAGCTTCGGACAGGGGGGAAGCAATCAGCCCCAGCATTTT CASSFGQGGSNQPQHF
. TRBD2 TRBJ2-1 TRBV18 TGTGCCAGCTCCCCCTCGACTAGCGGGGGATCCTACAATGAGCAGTTCTTC CASSPSTSGGSYNEQFF
. . TRBJ2-5 TRBV27 TGTGCCAGCAGTCCCAGGGATAGGGAGACCCAGTACTTC CASSPRDRETQYF
. . TRBJ1-1 TRBV30 TGTGCCTGGACCCAGGGGCACACTGAAGCTTTCTTT CAWTQGHTEAFF
. TRBD1 TRBJ1-1 TRBV19 TGTGCCAGTACCAAAACGGGACAGGGGACCACTGAAGCTTTCTTT CASTKTGQGTTEAFF
. TRBD2 TRBJ2-3 TRBV5-1 TGCGCCAGCAGGGAGAATAGCGGGACAGATACGCAGTATTTT CASRENSGTDTQYF
. TRBD2 TRBJ2-1 TRBV5-1 TGCGCCAGCAGCTTGGCCGGCAGGGAGGGGCAGTTCTTC CASSLAGREGQFF
. . TRBJ2-3 TRBV7-8 TGTGCCAGCAACTCCGGCCCGGGTCAGGGTAATCCAGATACGCAGTATTTT CASNSGPGQGNPDTQYF
. TRBD1 TRBJ2-3 TRBV6-5 TGTGCCAGCAGTTACGGGACAGGGAGGAATACGCAGTATTTT CASSYGTGRNTQYF
. . TRBJ2-3 TRBV11-2 TGTGCCAGCAGCTTAGTTAGCGGCACAGATACGCAGTATTTT CASSLVSGTDTQYF
. TRBD2 TRBJ2-1 TRBV5-1 TGCGCCAGCAGCTCTAACATAGCGGGAGGTCGGATTTACAATGAGCAGTTCTTC CASSSNIAGGRIYNEQFF
. TRBD2 TRBJ2-5 TRBV6-5 TGTGCCAGCAGTTACTCGGGACTAGCGGCGGAGACCCAGTACTTC CASSYSGLAAETQYF
. . TRBJ2-1 TRBV6-5 TGTGTCACCTCCCCCGGGGTGTGGAATGAGCAGTTCTTC CVTSPGVWNEQFF
. . TRBJ2-3 TRBV7-9 TGTGCCAGCAGCCCGTCGGCAGGTCGTGGCACAGATACGCAGTATTTT CASSPSAGRGTDTQYF
. . TRBJ2-5 TRBV28 TGTGCCACGGGGGGCTTTCAAGAGACCCAGTACTTC CATGGFQETQYF
. TRBD2 TRBJ2-7 TRBV28 TGTGCCAGCAGCCCCGGGACTAGCGGGAGTGTTTCAGGGCAGTACTTC CASSPGTSGSVSGQYF
many TRBD1 TRBJ2-7 TRBV4-1 TGCGCCAGCAGCTCGCCGACAGGGGGTACCTACGAGCAGTACTTC CASSSPTGGTYEQYF
. . TRBJ1-1 TRBV6-1 TGTGCCAGCAGTGAAACCGGTGACACTGAAGCTTTCTTT CASSETGDTEAFF
. . TRBJ2-1 TRBV9 TGTGCCAGCAGCGTAAAAGGTGCGGCGAATGAGCAGTTCTTC CASSVKGAANEQFF
. TRBD1 TRBJ1-3 TRBV10-3 TGTGCCAGCGGACAGGGAATGGGAAACACTATATATTTT CASGQGMGNTIYF
. TRBD1 TRBJ2-5 TRBV7-9 TGTGCCAGCAGCCGACAGGGGGGACAAGAGACCCAGTACTTC CASSRQGGQETQYF
. TRBD2 TRBJ2-3 TRBV4-3 TGCGCCAGCAGCCAAGGACTAGCTGGCACAGATACGCAGTATTTT CASSQGLAGTDTQYF
few . TRBJ2-3 TRBV29-1 TGCAGCGTTGGTGGACTCACCGGATATCCCACAGATACGCAGTATTTT CSVGGLTGYPTDTQYF
. . TRBJ2-5 TRBV11-2 TGTGCCAGCAGCTTCGGACACCTACAAGAGACCCAGTACTTC CASSFGHLQETQYF
. TRBD2 TRBJ2-4 TRBV7-9 TGTGCCAGCAGCCTAGGACTAGCGGGAATTCAGTACTTC CASSLGLAGIQYF
. TRBD1 TRBJ1-6 TRBV13 TGTGCCAGCAGCACCGACAGGGATTCACCCCTCCACTTT CASSTDRDSPLHF
. . TRBJ2-5 TRBV28 TGTGCCAGCTGCGAACGAGAGACCCAGTACTTC CASCERETQYF
. TRBD2 TRBJ2-7 TRBV5-6 TGTGCCAGCAGCAGGGATCGGGGACTAGCGGGAGGGGGTCCGTACTTC CASSRDRGLAGGGPYF